The sequence of this T cell receptor (beta chain) was determined in a study of cytomegalovirus exposure and HLA in healthy donors. Study details: Earlier work reported 100 million or so unique TCR beta sequences from 180 million or so T cells. General study results and limits: Researchers reported in a later analysis that common viral pathogens appeared linked to several top clusters.

Germline CDR1 and CDR2: MNHNS and SASEGT. CDR3 length equals 14 residues. V was clipped by 2 bases and J by 12 bases, with 20 bases between them. As for this clone: Its antigen is unknown.

PCR used 60 Vbeta primers and 13 Jbeta primers. Generated by immunoSEQ multiplex PCR, the TCRdb table keeps only in-frame clones and is missing some. The sample consists of about 160,000 clones, around 82% of them appearing once. This TCR was sampled from a man aged 30 to 45 in good health and CMV-seronegative. The chain is built from TRBV6-1 and TRBJ2-7, with a tentative D call TRBD1 (5 bases). Sequenced input: PBMCs. This CDR3 reads CASSEQGFSLFWYF. The CDR3 DNA sequence: TGTGCCAGCAGTGAACAGGGTTTTTCTTTATTTTGGTACTTC.